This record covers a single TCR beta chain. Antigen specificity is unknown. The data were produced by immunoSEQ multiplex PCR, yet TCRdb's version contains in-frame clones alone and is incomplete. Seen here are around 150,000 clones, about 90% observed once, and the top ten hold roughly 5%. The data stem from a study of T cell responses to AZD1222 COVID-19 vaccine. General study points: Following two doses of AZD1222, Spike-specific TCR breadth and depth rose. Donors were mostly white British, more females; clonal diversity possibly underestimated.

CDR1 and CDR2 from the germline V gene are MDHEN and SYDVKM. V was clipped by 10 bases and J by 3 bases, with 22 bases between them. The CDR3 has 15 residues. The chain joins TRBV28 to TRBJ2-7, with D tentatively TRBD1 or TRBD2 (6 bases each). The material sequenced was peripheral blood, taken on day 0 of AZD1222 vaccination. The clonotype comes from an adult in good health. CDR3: CATQGRGRFLYEQYF. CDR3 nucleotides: TGTGCCACCCAGGGGCGGGGTCGATTTCTCTACGAGCAGTACTTC.